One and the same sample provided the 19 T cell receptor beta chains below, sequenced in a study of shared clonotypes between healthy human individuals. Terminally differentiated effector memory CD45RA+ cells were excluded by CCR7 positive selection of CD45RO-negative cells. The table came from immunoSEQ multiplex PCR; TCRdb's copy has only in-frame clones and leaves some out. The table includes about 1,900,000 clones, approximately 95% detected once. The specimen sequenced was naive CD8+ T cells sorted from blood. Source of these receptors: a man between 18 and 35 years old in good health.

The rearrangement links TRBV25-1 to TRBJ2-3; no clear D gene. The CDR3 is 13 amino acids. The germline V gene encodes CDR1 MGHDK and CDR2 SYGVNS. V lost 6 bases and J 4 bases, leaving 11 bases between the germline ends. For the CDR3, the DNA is TGTGCCAGCAGCCCCGCGGTTTCAGATACGCAGTATTTT. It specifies CASSPAVSDTQYF. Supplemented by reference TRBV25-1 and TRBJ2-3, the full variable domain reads EADIYQTPRYLVIGTGKKITLECSQTMGHDKMYWYQQDPGMELHLIHYSYGVNSTEKGDLSSESTVSRIRTEHFPLTLESARPSHTSQYLCASSPAVSDTQYFGPGTRLTVL.

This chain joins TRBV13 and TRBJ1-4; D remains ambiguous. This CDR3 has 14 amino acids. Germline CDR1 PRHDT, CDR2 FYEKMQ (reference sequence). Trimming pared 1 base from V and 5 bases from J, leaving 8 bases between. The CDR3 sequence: CASSLDRANEKLFF. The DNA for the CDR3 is TGTGCCAGCAGCTTAGATCGGGCAAATGAAAAACTGTTTTTT.

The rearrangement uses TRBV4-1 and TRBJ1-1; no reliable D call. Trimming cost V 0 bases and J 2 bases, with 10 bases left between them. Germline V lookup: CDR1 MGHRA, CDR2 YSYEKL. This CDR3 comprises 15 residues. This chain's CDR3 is CASSQDSGPNTEAFF. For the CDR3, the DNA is TGCGCCAGCAGCCAAGATTCCGGCCCTAACACTGAAGCTTTCTTT.

CDR3 amino acids: CASSFQRGAYNEQFF. The DNA for the CDR3 is TGTGCCAGCAGCTTCCAGCGGGGGGCGTACAATGAGCAGTTCTTC. This sequence joins TRBV13 and TRBJ2-1, with 9 bases fitting TRBD2. CDR1 PRHDT and CDR2 FYEKMQ come from the germline V gene (reference sequence). CDR3 length: 15 residues. V was clipped by 3 bases and J by 4 bases; unmatched bases: 4.

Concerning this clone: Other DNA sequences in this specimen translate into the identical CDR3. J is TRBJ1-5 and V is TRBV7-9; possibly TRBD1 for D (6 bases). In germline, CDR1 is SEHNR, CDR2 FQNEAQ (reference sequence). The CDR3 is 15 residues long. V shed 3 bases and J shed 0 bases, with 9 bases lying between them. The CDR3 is CASSLTGSSNQPQHF. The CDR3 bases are TGTGCCAGCAGCTTGACAGGCTCTAGCAATCAGCCCCAGCATTTT.

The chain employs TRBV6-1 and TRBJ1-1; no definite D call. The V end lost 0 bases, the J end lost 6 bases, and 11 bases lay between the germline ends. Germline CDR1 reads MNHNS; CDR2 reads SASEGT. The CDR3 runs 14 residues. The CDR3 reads CASSEASWVSEAFF. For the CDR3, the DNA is TGTGCCAGCAGTGAAGCTTCGTGGGTATCTGAAGCTTTCTTT.

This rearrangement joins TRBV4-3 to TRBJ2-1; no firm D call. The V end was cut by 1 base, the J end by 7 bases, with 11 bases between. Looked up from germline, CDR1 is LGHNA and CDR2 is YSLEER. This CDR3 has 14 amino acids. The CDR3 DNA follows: TGCGCCAGCAGCCAAGCATCCCCCGCGAATGAGCAGTTCTTC. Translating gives CASSQASPANEQFF.

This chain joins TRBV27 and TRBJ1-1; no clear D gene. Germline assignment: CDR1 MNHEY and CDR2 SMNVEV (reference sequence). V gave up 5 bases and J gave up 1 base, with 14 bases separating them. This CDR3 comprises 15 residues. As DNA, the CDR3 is TGTGCCAGCAGTCCTCGCGGAGACTGGAACACTGAAGCTTTCTTT. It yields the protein CASSPRGDWNTEAFF.

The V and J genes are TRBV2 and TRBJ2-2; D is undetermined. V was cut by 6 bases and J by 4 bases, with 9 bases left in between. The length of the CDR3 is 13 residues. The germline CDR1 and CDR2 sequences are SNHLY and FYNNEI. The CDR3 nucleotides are TGTGCCAGCAGGGTCCCCAGCACCGGGGAGCTGTTTTTT. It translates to CASRVPSTGELFF.

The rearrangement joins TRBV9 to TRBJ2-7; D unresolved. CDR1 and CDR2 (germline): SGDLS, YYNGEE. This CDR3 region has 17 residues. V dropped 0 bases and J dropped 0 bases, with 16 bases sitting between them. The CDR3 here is CASSVGPPDLGSYEQYF. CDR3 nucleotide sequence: TGTGCCAGCAGCGTAGGTCCCCCCGACCTCGGCTCCTACGAGCAGTACTTC.

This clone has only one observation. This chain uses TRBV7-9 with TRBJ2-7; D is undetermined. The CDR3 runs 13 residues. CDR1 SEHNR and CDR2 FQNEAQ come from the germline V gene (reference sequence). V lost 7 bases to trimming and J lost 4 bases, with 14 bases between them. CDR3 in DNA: TGTGCCAGCATCGCTGGTCAAGGGTACGAGCAGTACTTC. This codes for CASIAGQGYEQYF.

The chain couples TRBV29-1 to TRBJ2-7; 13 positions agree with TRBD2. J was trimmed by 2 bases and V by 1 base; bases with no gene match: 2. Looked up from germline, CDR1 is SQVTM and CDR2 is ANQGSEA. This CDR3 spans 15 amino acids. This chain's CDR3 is CSVEGLAGGAYEQYF. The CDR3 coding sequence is TGCAGCGTTGAAGGACTAGCGGGGGGAGCCTACGAGCAGTACTTC.

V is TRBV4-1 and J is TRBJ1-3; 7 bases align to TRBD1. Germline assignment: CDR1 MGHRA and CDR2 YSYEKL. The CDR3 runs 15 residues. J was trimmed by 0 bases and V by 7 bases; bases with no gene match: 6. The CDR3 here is CASTPGGHSGNTIYF. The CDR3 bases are TGCGCCAGCACCCCAGGGGGGCACTCTGGAAACACCATATATTTT.

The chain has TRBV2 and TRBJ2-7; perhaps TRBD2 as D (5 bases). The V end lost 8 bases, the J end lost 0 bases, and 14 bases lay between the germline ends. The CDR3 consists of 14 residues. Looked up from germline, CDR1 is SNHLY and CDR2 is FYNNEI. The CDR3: CASRDPSSSYEQYF. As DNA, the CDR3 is TGTGCCAGCCGCGACCCTAGCAGCTCCTACGAGCAGTACTTC.

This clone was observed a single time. The CDR3 DNA reads TGTGCCAGCAGTGAAGCGGCCGGGGGGGCCTACGAGCAGTACTTC. Its protein product is CASSEAAGGAYEQYF. The chain recombines TRBV2 with TRBJ2-7; 8 bases line up with TRBD2. This CDR3 is built from 15 residues. J lost 2 bases, V lost 0 bases, and 3 bases had no gene match. In germline, CDR1 is SNHLY, CDR2 FYNNEI.

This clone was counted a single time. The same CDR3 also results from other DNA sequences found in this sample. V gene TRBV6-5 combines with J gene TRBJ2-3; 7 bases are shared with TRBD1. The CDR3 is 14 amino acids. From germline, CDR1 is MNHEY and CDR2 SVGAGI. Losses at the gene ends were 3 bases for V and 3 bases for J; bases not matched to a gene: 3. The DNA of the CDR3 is TGTGCCAGCAGTTATCTCAGGGGGACAGATACGCAGTATTTT. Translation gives CASSYLRGTDTQYF.

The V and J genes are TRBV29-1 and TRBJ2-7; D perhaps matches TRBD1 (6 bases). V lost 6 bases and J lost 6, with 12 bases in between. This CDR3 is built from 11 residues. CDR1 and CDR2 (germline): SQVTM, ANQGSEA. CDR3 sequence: CSVTQGFEQYF. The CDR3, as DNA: TGCAGCGTCACACAGGGTTTCGAGCAGTACTTC.

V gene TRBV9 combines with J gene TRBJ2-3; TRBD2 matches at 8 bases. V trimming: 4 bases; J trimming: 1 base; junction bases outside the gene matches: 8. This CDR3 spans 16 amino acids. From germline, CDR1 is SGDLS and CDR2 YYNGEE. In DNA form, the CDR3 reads TGTGCCAGCAGCCAACGAGCGGGGGACGGCACAGATACGCAGTATTTT. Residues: CASSQRAGDGTDTQYF.

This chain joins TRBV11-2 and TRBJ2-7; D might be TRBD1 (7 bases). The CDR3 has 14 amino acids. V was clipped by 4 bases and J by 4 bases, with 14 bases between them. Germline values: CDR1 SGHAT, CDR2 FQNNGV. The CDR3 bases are TGTGCCAGCAGCTATGGAGGGACAGCTTACGAGCAGTACTTC. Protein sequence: CASSYGGTAYEQYF. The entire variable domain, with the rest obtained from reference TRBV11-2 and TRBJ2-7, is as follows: EAGVAQSPRYKIIEKRQSVAFWCNPISGHATLYWYQQILGQGPKLLIQFQNNGVVDDSQLPKDRFSAERLKGVDSTLKIQPAKLEDSAVYLCASSYGGTAYEQYFGPGTRLTVT.